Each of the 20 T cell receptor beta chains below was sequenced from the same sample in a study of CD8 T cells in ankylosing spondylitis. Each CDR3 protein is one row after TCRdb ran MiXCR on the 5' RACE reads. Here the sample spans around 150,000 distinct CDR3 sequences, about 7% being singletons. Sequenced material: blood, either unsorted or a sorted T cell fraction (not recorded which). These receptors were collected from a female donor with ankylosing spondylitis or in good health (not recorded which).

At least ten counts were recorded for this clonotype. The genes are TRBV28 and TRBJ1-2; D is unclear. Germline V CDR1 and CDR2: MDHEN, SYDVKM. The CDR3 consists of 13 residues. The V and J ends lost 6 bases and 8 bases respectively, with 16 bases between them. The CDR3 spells CASRAGSVQGYTF. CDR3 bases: TGTGCCAGCAGGGCCGGCTCTGTGCAGGGCTACACCTTC.

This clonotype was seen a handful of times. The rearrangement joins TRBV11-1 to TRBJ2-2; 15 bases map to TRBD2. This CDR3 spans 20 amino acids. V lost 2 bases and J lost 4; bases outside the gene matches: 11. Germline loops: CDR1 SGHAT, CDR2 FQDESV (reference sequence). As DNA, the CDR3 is TGTGCCAGCAGCTTAACACTCGGGACTAGCGGGGGGCGCGGCACCGGGGAGCTGTTTTTT. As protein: CASSLTLGTSGGRGTGELFF.

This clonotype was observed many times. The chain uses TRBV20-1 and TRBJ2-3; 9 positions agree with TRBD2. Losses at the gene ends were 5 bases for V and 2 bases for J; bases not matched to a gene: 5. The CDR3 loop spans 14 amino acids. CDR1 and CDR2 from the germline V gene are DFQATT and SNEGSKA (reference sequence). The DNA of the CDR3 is TGCAGTGCTGAAAGCGGGGGGCCCACAGATACGCAGTATTTT. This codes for CSAESGGPTDTQYF.

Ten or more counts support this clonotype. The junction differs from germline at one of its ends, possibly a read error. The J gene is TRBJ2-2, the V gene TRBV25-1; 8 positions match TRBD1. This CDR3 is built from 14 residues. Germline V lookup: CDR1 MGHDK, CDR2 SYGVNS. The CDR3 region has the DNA TGTGCCAGCAGTGCCCCAGGGGGCTCCGGAGAGCTGTTTTTT. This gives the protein CASSAPGGSGELFF. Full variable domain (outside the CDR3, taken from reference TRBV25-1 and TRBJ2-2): EADIYQTPRYLVIGTGKKITLECSQTMGHDKMYWYQQDPGMELHLIHYSYGVNSTEKGDLSSESTVSRIRTEHFPLTLESARPSHTSQYLCASSAPGGSGELFFGEGSRLTVL.

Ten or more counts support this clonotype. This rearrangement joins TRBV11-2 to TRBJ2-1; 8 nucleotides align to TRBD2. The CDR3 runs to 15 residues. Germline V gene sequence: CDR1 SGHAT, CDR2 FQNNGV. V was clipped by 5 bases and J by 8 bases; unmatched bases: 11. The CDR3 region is CASSPIGGASHEQFF. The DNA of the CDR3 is TGTGCCAGCAGCCCAATCGGGGGGGCAAGCCATGAGCAGTTCTTC.

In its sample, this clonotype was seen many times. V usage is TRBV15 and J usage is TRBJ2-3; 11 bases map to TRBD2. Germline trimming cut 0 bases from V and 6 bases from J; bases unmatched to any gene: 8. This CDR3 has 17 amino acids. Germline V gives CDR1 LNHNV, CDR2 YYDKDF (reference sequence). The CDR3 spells CATSRETSGDPTDTQYF. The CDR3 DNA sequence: TGTGCCACCAGCAGAGAGACTAGCGGGGACCCCACCGATACGCAGTATTTT. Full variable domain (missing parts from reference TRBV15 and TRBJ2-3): DAMVIQNPRYQVTQFGKPVTLSCSQTLNHNVMYWYQQKSSQAPKLLFHYYDKDFNNEADTPDNFQSRRPNTSFCFLDIRSPGLGDTAMYLCATSRETSGDPTDTQYFGPGTRLTVL.

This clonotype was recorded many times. CDR3 region: CASSRGNIDTQYF. CDR3 DNA sequence: TGTGCCAGCAGCCGGGGCAACATAGATACGCAGTATTTT. The chain couples TRBV7-3 to TRBJ2-3; D is tentatively TRBD1 or TRBD2 (5 bases each). With 5 bases removed from V and 5 bases from J, the gap between germline ends came to 11 bases. CDR3 length: 13 amino acids. Looked up from germline, CDR1 is SGHTA and CDR2 is FQGTGA.

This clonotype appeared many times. CDR3 nucleotides: TGCAGTCCTCAGGCCGCTAGCTCCTATAATTCACCCCTCCACTTT. Translated: CSPQAASSYNSPLHF. This chain uses TRBV20-1 with TRBJ1-6; D gene unclear. Germline values: CDR1 DFQATT, CDR2 SNEGSKA (reference sequence). V was clipped by 8 bases and J by 0 bases, with 14 bases between them. This CDR3 contains 15 residues.

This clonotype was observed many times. The CDR3 nucleotides are TGCAGTGCCACAGGACATACGAACACTGAAGCTTTCTTT. It specifies CSATGHTNTEAFF. The chain recombines TRBV20-1 with TRBJ1-1; D possibly corresponds to TRBD1 (5 bases). CDR1 and CDR2 (germline): DFQATT, SNEGSKA (reference sequence). This CDR3 is 13 amino acids long. V was shortened by 6 bases and J by 1 base, with 12 bases between the two germline ends.

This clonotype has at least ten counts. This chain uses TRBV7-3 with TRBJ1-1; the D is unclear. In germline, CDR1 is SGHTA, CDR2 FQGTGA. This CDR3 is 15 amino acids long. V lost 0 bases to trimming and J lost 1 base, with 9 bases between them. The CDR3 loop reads CASSLTRRENTEAFF. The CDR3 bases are TGTGCCAGCAGCTTAACAAGGCGGGAGAACACTGAAGCTTTCTTT.

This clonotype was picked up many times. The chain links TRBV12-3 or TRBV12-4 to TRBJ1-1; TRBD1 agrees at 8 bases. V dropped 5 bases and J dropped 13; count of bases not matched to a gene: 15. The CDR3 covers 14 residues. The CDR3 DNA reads TGTGCCAGCAGTCTAACAGGGGACAGGCGTCGAGTTTTCTTT. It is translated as CASSLTGDRRRVFF.

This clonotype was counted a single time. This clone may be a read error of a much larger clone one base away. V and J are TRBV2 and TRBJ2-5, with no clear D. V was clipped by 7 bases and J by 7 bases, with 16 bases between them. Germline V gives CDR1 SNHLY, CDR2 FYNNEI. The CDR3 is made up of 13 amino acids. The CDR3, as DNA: TGTGCCAGCATGTCGCCCCCCTTAGTGACCCAGTACTTC. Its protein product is CASMSPPLVTQYF.

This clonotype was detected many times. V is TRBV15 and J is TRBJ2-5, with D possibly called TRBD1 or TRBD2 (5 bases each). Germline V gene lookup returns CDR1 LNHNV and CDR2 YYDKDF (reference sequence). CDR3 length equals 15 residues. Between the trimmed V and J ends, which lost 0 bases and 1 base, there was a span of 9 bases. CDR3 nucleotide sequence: TGTGCCACCAGCAGAGATTTTGGGGGCCAAGAGACCCAGTACTTC. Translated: CATSRDFGGQETQYF.

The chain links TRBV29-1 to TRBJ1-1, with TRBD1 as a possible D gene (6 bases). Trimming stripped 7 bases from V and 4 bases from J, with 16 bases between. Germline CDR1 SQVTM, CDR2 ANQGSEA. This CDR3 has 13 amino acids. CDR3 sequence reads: CSGLSEGGTEAFF. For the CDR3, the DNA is TGCAGCGGACTGAGCGAAGGGGGCACTGAAGCTTTCTTT.

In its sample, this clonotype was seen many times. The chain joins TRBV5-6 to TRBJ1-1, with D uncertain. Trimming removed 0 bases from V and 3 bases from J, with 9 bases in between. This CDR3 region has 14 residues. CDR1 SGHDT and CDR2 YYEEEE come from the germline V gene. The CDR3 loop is CASSLGSRDTEAFF. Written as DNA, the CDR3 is TGTGCCAGCAGCTTGGGATCCCGGGACACTGAAGCTTTCTTT.

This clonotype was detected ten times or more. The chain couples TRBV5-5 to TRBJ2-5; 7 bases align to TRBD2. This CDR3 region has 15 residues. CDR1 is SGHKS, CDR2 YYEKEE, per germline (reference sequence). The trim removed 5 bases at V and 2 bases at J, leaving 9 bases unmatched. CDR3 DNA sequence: TGTGCCAGCAGACCGCTAGCGGACCTACAAGAGACCCAGTACTTC. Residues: CASRPLADLQETQYF.

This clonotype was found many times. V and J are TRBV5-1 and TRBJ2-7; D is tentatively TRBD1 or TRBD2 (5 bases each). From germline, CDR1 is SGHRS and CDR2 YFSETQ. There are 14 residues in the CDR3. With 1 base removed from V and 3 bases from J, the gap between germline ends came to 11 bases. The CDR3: CASSLRSGLYEQYF. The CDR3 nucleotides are TGCGCCAGCAGCTTGCGTTCGGGGCTCTACGAGCAGTACTTC.

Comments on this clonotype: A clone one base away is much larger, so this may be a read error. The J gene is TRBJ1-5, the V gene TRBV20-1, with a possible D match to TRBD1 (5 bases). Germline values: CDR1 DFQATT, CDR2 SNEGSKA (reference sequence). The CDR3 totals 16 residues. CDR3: CNARVLGRQHNQPQHF. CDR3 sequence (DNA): TGCAATGCTAGAGTTCTTGGTAGACAGCACAATCAGCCCCAGCATTTT.

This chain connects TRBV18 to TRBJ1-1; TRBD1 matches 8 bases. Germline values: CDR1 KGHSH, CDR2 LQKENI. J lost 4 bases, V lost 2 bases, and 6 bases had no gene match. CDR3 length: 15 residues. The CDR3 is CASSPLDRGGTEAFF. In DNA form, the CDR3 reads TGTGCCAGCTCACCATTAGACAGGGGCGGCACTGAAGCTTTCTTT. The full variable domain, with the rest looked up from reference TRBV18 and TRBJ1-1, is NAGVMQNPRHLVRRRGQEARLRCSPMKGHSHVYWYRQLPEEGLKFMVYLQKENIIDESGMPKERFSAEFPKEGPSILRIQQVVRGDSAAYFCASSPLDRGGTEAFFGQGTRLTVV.

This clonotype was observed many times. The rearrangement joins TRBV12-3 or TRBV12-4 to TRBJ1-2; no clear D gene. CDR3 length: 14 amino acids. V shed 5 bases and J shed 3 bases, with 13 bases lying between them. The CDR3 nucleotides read TGTGCCAGCAGTCCCCGGTCCCGAGACTATGGCTACACCTTC. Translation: CASSPRSRDYGYTF.